The present T cell receptor (beta chain) was sequenced within a study of T cells after yellow fever vaccination. Study-wide results and limits: Abundant clonotypes (contaminants from the bulk population) could be present in FACS-sorted repertoires. In post-booster samples, most primary-vaccination clones reappeared (around 95% CD4, roughly 88% CD8).

As for this clonotype: Antigen unknown.

J lost 4 bases, V lost 10 bases, and 13 bases had no gene match. Germline CDR1 is MNHEY and CDR2 is SVGEGT. This CDR3 has 15 amino acids. TCR cDNA, made by 5'RACE template switching, carried an added universal primer site and UMIs. TCRdb passed the 5' RACE reads through MiXCR, listing each CDR3 protein once. The sample carries about 310,000 distinct CDR3 sequences, around 3.9% recorded once. This sample comprised PBMCs, obtained on the day of the yellow fever booster vaccination. The clonotype was recovered from a man aged 18 to 35 who received the YFV17D yellow fever vaccine. This chain connects TRBV6-2 or TRBV6-3 to TRBJ1-5; 7 bases align to TRBD1. CDR3 region: CATLQGLRMNQPQHF. CDR3 DNA: TGTGCCACCCTACAGGGGCTCAGGATGAATCAGCCCCAGCATTTT.